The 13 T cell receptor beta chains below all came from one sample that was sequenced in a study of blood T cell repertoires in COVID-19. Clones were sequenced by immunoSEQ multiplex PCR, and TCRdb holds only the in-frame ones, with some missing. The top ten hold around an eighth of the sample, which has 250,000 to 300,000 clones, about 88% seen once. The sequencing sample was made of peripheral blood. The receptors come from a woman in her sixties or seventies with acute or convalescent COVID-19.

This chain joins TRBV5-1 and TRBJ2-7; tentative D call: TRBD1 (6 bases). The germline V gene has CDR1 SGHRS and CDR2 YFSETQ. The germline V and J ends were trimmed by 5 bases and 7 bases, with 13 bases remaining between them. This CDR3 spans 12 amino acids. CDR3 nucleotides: TGCGCCAGCAGTGAACAGGGCTGGGAGCAGTACTTC. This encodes CASSEQGWEQYF.

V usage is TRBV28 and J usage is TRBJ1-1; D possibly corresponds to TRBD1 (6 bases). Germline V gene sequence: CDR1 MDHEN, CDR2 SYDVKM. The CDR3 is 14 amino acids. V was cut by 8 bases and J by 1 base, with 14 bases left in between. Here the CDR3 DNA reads TGTGCCAGCCACATGGGGGCGGGGAACACTGAAGCTTTCTTT. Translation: CASHMGAGNTEAFF.

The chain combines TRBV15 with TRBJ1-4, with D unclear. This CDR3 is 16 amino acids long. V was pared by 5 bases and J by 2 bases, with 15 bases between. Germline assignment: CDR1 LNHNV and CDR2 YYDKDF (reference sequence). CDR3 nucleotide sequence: TGTGCCACCAGCCCCTCCCAAGCACTCACTAATGAAAAACTGTTTTTT. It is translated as CATSPSQALTNEKLFF.

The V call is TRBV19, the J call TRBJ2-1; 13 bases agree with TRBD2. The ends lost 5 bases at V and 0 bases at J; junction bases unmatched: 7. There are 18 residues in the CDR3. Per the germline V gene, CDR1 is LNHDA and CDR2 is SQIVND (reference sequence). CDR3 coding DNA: TGTGCCAGTAGTGGGGGGACTAGCGGGGCCCTCTCCTACAATGAGCAGTTCTTC. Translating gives CASSGGTSGALSYNEQFF.

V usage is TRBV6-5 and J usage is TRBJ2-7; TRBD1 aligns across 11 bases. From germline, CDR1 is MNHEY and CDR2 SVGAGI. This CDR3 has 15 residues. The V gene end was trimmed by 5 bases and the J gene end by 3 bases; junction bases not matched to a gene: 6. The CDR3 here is CASSISGQGVYEQYF. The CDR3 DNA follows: TGTGCCAGCAGTATCTCGGGACAGGGGGTCTACGAGCAGTACTTC.

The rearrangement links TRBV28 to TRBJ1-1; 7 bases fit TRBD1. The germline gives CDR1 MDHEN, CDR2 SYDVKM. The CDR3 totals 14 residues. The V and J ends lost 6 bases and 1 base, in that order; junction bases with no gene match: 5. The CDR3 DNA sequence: TGTGCCAGCAGCTTAAGGACAGGGAACACTGAAGCTTTCTTT. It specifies CASSLRTGNTEAFF.

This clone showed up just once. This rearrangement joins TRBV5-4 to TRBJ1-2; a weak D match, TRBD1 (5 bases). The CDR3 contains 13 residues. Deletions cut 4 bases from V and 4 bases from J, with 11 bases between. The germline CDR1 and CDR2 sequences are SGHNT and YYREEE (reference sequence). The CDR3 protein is CASSTDSLYGYTF. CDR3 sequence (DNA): TGTGCCAGCAGCACTGACAGTCTCTATGGCTACACCTTC. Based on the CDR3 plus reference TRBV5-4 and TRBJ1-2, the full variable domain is ETGVTQSPTHLIKTRGQQVTLRCSSQSGHNTVSWYQQALGQGPQFIFQYYREEENGRGNFPPRFSGLQFPNYSSELNVNALELDDSALYLCASSTDSLYGYTFGSGTRLTVV.

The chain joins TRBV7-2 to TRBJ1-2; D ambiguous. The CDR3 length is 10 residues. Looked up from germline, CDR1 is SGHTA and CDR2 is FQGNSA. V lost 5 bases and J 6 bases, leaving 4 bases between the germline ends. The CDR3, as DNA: TGTGCCAGCAGCCCTGATGGCTACACCTTC. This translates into CASSPDGYTF.

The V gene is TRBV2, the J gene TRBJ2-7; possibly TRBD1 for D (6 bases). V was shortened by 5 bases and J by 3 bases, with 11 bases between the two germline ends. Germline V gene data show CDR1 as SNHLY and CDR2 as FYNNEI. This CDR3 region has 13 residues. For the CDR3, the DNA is TGTGCCAGCAGTTTCGGACAGAACTACGAGCAGTACTTC. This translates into CASSFGQNYEQYF.

The CDR3 coding sequence is TGTGCCAGCAGCTTAGCGGGAGGGCTGGAGCAGTACTTC. This sequence encodes CASSLAGGLEQYF. This sequence joins TRBV13 and TRBJ2-7; 8 nucleotides line up with TRBD2. The trim removed 1 base at V and 7 bases at J, leaving 3 bases unmatched. The CDR3 totals 13 residues. In germline, CDR1 is PRHDT, CDR2 FYEKMQ (reference sequence).

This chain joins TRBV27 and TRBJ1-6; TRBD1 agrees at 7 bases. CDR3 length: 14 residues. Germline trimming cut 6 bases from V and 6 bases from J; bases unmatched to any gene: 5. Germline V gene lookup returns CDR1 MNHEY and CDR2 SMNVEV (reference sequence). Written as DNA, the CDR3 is TGTGCCAGCAGGATGCAGGGGGTTAATTCACCCCTCCACTTT. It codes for CASRMQGVNSPLHF.

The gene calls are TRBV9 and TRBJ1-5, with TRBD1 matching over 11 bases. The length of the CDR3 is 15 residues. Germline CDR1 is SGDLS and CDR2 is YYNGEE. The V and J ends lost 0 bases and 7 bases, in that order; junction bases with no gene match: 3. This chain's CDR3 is CASSVGGQGVQPQHF. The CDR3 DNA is TGTGCCAGCAGCGTAGGGGGACAGGGGGTACAGCCCCAGCATTTT.

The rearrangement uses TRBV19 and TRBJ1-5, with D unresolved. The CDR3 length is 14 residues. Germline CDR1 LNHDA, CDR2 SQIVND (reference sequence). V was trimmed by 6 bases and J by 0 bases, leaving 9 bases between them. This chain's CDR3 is CASRTQYSNQPQHF. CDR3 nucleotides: TGTGCCAGTAGGACACAGTATAGCAATCAGCCCCAGCATTTT.